The clone carrying this T cell receptor (beta chain) has more than one count but fewer than ten. Some clones are missing from TCRdb's copy, which holds only in-frame ones; the method was immunoSEQ multiplex PCR. The sample holds fewer than 250,000 clones, around 82% seen once. This sample is part of a study of blood T cell repertoires in COVID-19. The wider study: Samples of COVID-19 (acute and convalescent) were obtained from the United States, Italy and Spain. In each case, the material was cDNA or gDNA derived from T cells, B-cell-depleted T cells, or PBMCs.

Germline V gene lookup returns CDR1 MDHEN and CDR2 SYDVKM. Trimming removed 3 bases from V and 5 bases from J; junction bases left unmatched: 5. The CDR3 sequence is 14 residues long. The V call is TRBV28, the J call TRBJ1-1; 8 nucleotides align to TRBD1. This clonotype was sampled from a woman aged 50 to 60 with acute or convalescent COVID-19. Source material: peripheral blood. This chain's CDR3 is CASSLPRTGTEAFF. For the CDR3, the DNA is TGTGCCAGCAGTTTGCCTCGGACAGGGACTGAAGCTTTCTTT.